This T cell receptor beta chain originates from a study of blood T cell repertoires in COVID-19 (TCRdb year 2020). For the wider study: Samples from collaborators originated in the United States, Italy and Spain and spanned both the acute and convalescent phases of COVID-19. The material from the prospective study consisted of cDNA or gDNA derived from T cells, B-cell-depleted T cells, or PBMCs. The dataset comprised deeply sampled blood TCRbeta repertoires from subjects exposed to, actively infected with, or recovered from COVID-19. A freely available public database, intended as a resource for researchers studying the immune response to SARS-CoV-2, is where the repertoires were released. The samples were drawn from the first 160 participants of the ongoing ImmuneRACE study and from 1,254 subjects provided by 6 global collaborators. Sample metadata almost always included a de-identified subject ID, COVID-19 status, age in years and sex. Where available, HLA class I and class II types were taken from metadata supplied by the sample provider and were not determined by assay-based typing.

Enrolling through a virtual design, the prospective study's participants ranged in age from about 18 to 89 years and lived across approximately 25 United States geographic areas. Cohort assignment in the prospective study relied on participant-reported clinical history from a screening survey and a study questionnaire. Recovered participants in ImmuneRACE Cohort 3 were defined by two consecutive negative NP/OP PCR tests, clearance by a healthcare professional, or resolution of symptoms. In the prospective study, whole blood, serum and a nasopharyngeal or oropharyngeal swab were collected from each participant by mobile phlebotomists. Participants in the prospective study had the option to provide additional blood draws and questionnaires over a roughly two-month period. Prospective study blood samples were shipped either frozen or at room temperature before DNA extraction. TCRbeta CDR3 regions were amplified from genomic DNA using the immunoSEQ Assay, a bias-controlled multiplex PCR. For the original study's pipeline: Nucleated cell counts per sample were estimated from amplification of reference gene primers within the assay. To quantify the absolute abundance of each unique TCRbeta CDR3 rearrangement, sequence reads were collapsed and filtered. For each sample, productive Simpson clonality was calculated as the square root of Simpson's diversity index across productive rearrangements. The table was pulled from immuneACCESS by TCRdb, which kept in-frame rearrangements only. Such tables lose some clones; where checked, under half of the loss comes from unresolved V genes, and the rest has no known cause. V, J and clone size are taken as reported in that table, and D and trimming were inferred from the DNA itself. The sample table holds 490,000 or so clones, of which 70% to 90% were seen once. The ten largest clonotypes hold around 7.9% of the sample.

Of note for this clone: The antigen it recognizes is unknown. No much larger clonotype is one base removed from it; base qualities were not supplied.

The study at large found these results: The amount of clinical and demographic metadata varied by source and participant and was provided uncurated.

The CDR3 sequence holds 16 residues, the cysteine and phenylalanine included. Just CDR3 DNA is preserved here, 48 bases in frame from base 1. The germline V gene (reference sequence) gives CDR1 as MNHNY and CDR2 as SVGAGI. From V the trimming removes 5 bases and from J it removes 3 bases, while the gene matches leave 10 bases of the junction unaccounted for. Rearrangement joined TRBV6-6 to TRBJ2-3; 8 central nucleotides agree with TRBD2. The TCR sequence derives from a woman aged 55-70 years who had recovered from COVID-19. Sequenced material: PBMCs or T cells enriched from blood (not recorded which). The CDR3 protein sequence reads: CASSKISGSSTDTQYF. In nucleotides, the sequence is TGTGCCAGCAGTAAAATAAGCGGGAGCTCGACAGATACGCAGTATTTT.